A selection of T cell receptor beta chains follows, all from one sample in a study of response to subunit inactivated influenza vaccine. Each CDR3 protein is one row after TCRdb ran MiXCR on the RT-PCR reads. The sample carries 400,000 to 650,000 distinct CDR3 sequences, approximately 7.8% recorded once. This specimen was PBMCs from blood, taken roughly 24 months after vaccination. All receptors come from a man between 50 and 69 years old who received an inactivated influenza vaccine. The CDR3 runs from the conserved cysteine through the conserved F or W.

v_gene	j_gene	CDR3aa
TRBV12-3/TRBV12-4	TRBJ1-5	CASKPTGGSNQPQHF
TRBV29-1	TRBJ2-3	CSVVRTSGSDTQYF
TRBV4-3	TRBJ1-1	CASSQDYTLPAEAFF
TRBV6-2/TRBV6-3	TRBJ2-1	CASTKGQGSYNEQFF
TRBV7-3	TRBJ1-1	CASSLEDAQGTEAFF
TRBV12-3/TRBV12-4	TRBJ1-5	CASSLEIGSQHF
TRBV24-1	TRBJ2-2	CATQGGGTGELFF
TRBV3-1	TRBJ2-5	CASSQGRGRETQYF
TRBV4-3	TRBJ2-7	CASSQEGGSRGSYEQYF
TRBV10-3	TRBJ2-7	CAISESNYEQYF
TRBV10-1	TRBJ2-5	CASSESTRGEGASETQYF
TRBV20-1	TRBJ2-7	CSARDLSGTPYF
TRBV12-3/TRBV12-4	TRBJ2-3	CASSFGILTDTQYF
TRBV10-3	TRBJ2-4	CAISESGGLRAKNIQYF
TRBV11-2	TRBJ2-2	CASSLEGTVNTGELFF
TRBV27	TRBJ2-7	CASSFRGVQGSYEQYF
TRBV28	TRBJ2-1	CASRPGQGVTEQFF
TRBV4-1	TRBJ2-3	CASSQGSSGGAIDTQYF
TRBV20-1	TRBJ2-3	CSARKAGDTDTQYF
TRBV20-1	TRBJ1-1	CSARVISQSGRMNTEAFF